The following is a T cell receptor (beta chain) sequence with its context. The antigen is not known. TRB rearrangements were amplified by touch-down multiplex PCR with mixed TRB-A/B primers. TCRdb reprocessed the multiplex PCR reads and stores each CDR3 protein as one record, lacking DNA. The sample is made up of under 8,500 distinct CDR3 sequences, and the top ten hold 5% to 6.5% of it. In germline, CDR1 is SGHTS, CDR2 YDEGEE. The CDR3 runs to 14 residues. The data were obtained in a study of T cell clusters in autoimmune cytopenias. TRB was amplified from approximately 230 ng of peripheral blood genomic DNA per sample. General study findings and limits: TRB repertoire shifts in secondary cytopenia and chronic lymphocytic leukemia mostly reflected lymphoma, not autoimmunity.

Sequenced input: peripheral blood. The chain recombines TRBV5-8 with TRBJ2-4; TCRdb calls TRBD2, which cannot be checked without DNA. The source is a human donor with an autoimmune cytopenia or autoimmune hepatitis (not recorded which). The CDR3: CASIPPVGTNIQYF.